This T cell receptor beta chain was recovered during a study of T cells after yellow fever vaccination. General study findings and limits: Faster peaking, at day 5 versus 15, marked a secondary response that was weaker. Almost none of the vaccine-responding clonotypes turned up in sorted memory subsets on day 0, the data showed.

This clonotype was counted at least ten times. Using its own MiXCR run on the 5' RACE reads, TCRdb lists one record per CDR3 protein. Counted here are tens of thousands of distinct CDR3 sequences, roughly 10% occurring once; the ten biggest clones make up roughly an eighth. Germline V gives CDR1 MNHEY, CDR2 SVGAGI. This CDR3 is 15 amino acids long. The V end was cut by 6 bases, the J end by 3 bases, with 15 bases between. The rearrangement links TRBV6-5 to TRBJ2-1, with a tentative D call TRBD2 (6 bases). The material sequenced was PBMCs, either bulk or a sorted T-cell subset (CD4+, CD8+, memory, or dextramer-sorted; not recorded which), taken around 15 days after the first yellow fever vaccination. This sequence was found in a man aged 18 to 30 who received the YFV17D yellow fever vaccine. CDR3 region: CASSSHQDYYNEQFF. The CDR3 coding sequence is TGTGCCAGCAGCTCCCACCAGGACTACTACAATGAGCAGTTCTTC.